This TCR beta chain was sequenced in a study of T cell responses to AZD1222 COVID-19 vaccine. The study's findings and limits: Reportedly, close to half of spike-specific TCRs are directed against unmutated variant regions.

Regarding this clone: Its antigen is undetermined.

Profiling relied on immunoSEQ multiplex PCR, and the TCRdb table lists in-frame clones only, not all of them. The sample carries 150,000 to 200,000 clones, about 90% recorded once. This CDR3 has 17 amino acids. This clonotype was sampled from an adult in good health. V gene TRBV21-1 combines with J gene TRBJ2-7; the table gives TRBD2 as D, unverified against the DNA. TRBV21-1 is an annotated pseudogene. Sample: peripheral blood, taken on day 0 of MenACWY control vaccination. For the CDR3, the DNA is TGTGCCAGCAGCAAAACCACAAGACTAGCGGGGGAATACGAGCAGTACTTC. This sequence encodes CASSKTTRLAGEYEQYF.